Reported below is one T cell receptor beta chain. This entry is derived from a study of cytomegalovirus exposure and HLA in healthy donors. This CDR3 is built from 18 residues. Germline loops: CDR1 SGHRS, CDR2 YFSETQ. Trimming left V 6 bases short and J 4 bases short, with 23 bases between. It was with 60 Vbeta and 13 Jbeta primers that the PCR ran. Here immunoSEQ multiplex PCR was the method, and the copy in TCRdb shows in-frame clones only, minus some. The sample lists approximately 160,000 clones, about 81% occurring once. The source is a girl aged 2-10 years in good health and CMV-seropositive. The gene calls are TRBV5-1 and TRBJ2-6; possible D gene TRBD1, 6 bases. The sequenced material came from PBMCs. As DNA, the CDR3 is TGCGCCAGCACCCTCAGGGTGAGCCAGGGGTCGGGGGCCAACGTCCTGACTTTC. Translation gives CASTLRVSQGSGANVLTF.